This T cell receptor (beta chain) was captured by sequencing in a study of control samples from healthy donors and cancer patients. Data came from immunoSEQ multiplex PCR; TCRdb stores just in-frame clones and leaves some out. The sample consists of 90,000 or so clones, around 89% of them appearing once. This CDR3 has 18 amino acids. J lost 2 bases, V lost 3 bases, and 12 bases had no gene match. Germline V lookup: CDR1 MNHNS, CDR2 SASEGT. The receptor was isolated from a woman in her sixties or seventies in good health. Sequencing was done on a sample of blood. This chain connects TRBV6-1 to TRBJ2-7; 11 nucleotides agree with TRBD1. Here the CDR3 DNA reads TGTGCCAGCAGTGAGGAGGACAGGGGGCGTATCTGGGCCTACGAGCAGTACTTC. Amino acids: CASSEEDRGRIWAYEQYF.